The rows below give T cell receptor beta chains drawn from one sample of a study of tumor-infiltrating lymphocytes in glioblastoma multiforme. Using its own MiXCR run on the multiplex PCR reads, TCRdb lists one record per CDR3 protein. The sample lists 30,000 or so distinct CDR3 sequences, 50% to 75% occurring once. The sequenced sample consisted of brain tumor tissue. These receptor sequences come from a male donor with glioblastoma. Both conserved end residues are part of each CDR3. D genes are given only for firm matches. Rows may omit the clone size; those that give it use once, few, many or a size class.

V gene	clone size	J gene	D gene	CDR3 protein	CDR3 DNA
TRBV7-9	.	TRBJ2-1	TRBD2	CASNPPSGASSYNEQFF	TGTGCCAGCAATCCTCCTAGCGGAGCTAGCTCCTACAATGAGCAGTTCTTC
TRBV5-6	.	TRBJ2-5	.	CGSSFGTRQETQYF	TGTGGCAGCAGCTTCGGGACAAGGCAAGAGACCCAGTACTTC
TRBV7-9	.	TRBJ2-1	.	CAISLGQGQSNDEQFF	TGTGCCATCAGCTTAGGGCAGGGTCAGTCTAACGATGAGCAGTTCTTC
TRBV6-1	.	TRBJ1-5	TRBD1	CASSVQGVAGQPQHF	TGTGCCAGCAGTGTCCAGGGGGTAGCAGGTCAGCCCCAGCATTTT
TRBV2	many	TRBJ2-1	.	CASSERRRDAEQFF	TGTGCCAGCAGTGAAAGGCGGAGGGATGCTGAGCAGTTCTTC
TRBV11-2	.	TRBJ2-5	.	CASSRTETQHF	TGTGCCAGCAGCCGGACTGAGACCCAGCACTTT
TRBV10-2	medium-sized	TRBJ2-5	.	CASRGRTGLISGETQYF	TGCGCCAGCAGGGGGAGAACTGGACTCATCTCGGGGGAGACCCAGTACTTC
TRBV10-3	.	TRBJ2-7	.	CAISLGYEQYF	TGTGCCATCAGCCTCGGATACGAGCAGTACTTC
TRBV11-2	.	TRBJ2-2	TRBD2	CVSSHGLDHGGLFF	TGTGTCAGCAGCCACGGACTAGACCACGGGGGGCTGTTTTTT
TRBV20-1	.	TRBJ1-2	.	CSARRGSTNYCYTF	TGCAGTGCCCGCCGGGGCAGCACTAACTATTGCTACACCTTC
TRBV6-5	.	TRBJ2-3	.	CASSSLVSGRTDTQYF	TGTGCCAGCAGTTCACTAGTTAGCGGACGCACAGATACGCAGTATTTT
TRBV6-5	.	TRBJ1-3	.	CASSGFLGTGKGSGNTLYF	TGTGCCAGCAGTGGCTTTTTAGGAACAGGGAAGGGCTCTGGAAACACCTTATATTTT
TRBV5-1	.	TRBJ2-2	TRBD1	CVSSAGQGNGELFF	TGCGTCAGTTCAGCGGGACAGGGGAACGGGGAGCTGTTTTTT
TRBV7-9	many	TRBJ2-3	.	CASIRGADTQYF	TGTGCCAGTATTAGGGGGGCAGATACGCAGTATTTT
TRBV20-1	many	TRBJ2-1	TRBD2	CSAMREGTINEQFF	TGCAGTGCGATGCGGGAGGGAACTATCAATGAGCAGTTCTTC
TRBV20-1	.	TRBJ2-2	.	CSARDPGDGGELFF	TGCAGTGCTAGAGATCCGGGAGATGGCGGGGAGCTGTTTTTT
TRBV20-1	.	TRBJ2-1	TRBD1	CSASPLPRDRVISEQFF	TGCAGTGCTAGCCCCCTCCCCCGTGACAGGGTTATCAGTGAGCAGTTCTTC
TRBV6-5	many	TRBJ1-6	.	CASRRIRGNSPLHF	TGTGCCAGCAGGCGCATAAGGGGGAATTCACCCCTCCACTTT
TRBV20-1	.	TRBJ1-2	.	CSTIDPGPIYGYTF	TGCAGTACTATAGATCCAGGGCCCATCTATGGCTACACCTTC
TRBV12-3/TRBV12-4	many	TRBJ1-3	.	CASSLSAIGNTIYF	TGTGCCAGCAGTTTATCGGCCATTGGAAACACCATATATTTT
TRBV6-6	many	TRBJ2-7	TRBD1	CASRTGQGTIGF	TGTGCCAGCAGGACGGGACAGGGGACGATCGGCTTC
TRBV5-1	.	TRBJ1-1	.	CASSRIRRTEAFF	TGCGCCAGCAGCCGGATTCGGAGGACTGAAGCTTTCTTT
TRBV6-5	.	TRBJ1-5	TRBD1	CASSAGTGSWGNQPQHF	TGTGCCAGCAGCGCCGGGACAGGGAGTTGGGGGAATCAGCCCCAGCATTTT
TRBV6-5	.	TRBJ1-2	TRBD1	CASSPDRAPLSNYGYTF	TGTGCCAGCAGTCCAGACAGGGCGCCTTTATCTAACTATGGCTACACCTTC
TRBV6-1	.	TRBJ1-2	.	CVSREDCYTF	TGTGTCAGCAGGGAAGATTGCTACACCTTC
TRBV10-3	.	TRBJ2-2	.	CAISDYLVRGNTGELFF	TGTGCCATCAGTGATTACCTGGTCAGGGGAAACACCGGGGAGCTTTTTTTT
TRBV14	.	TRBJ2-4	.	CTSSQAGAGNIQYF	TGTACCAGCAGCCAAGCCGGGGCGGGTAACATTCAGTACTTC
TRBV5-4	.	TRBJ2-2	TRBD1	CASSDGQVTGELFF	TGTGCCAGCAGCGATGGACAGGTCACCGGGGAGCTGTTTTTT
TRBV11-2	.	TRBJ2-7	.	CASSLVSGGAYYEQYF	TGTGCGAGCAGCTTAGTGAGTGGCGGGGCGTACTACGAGCAGTACTTC
TRBV30	.	TRBJ2-7	.	CAWSVGKGLLEQYF	TGTGCCTGGAGTGTAGGCAAGGGGCTGCTCGAGCAGTACTTC
TRBV20-1	.	TRBJ2-3	.	CSAIDLQGPSSDTQYF	TGCAGTGCGATCGACCTTCAGGGGCCGAGCTCGGATACGCAGTATTTT
TRBV4-2	.	TRBJ2-1	.	CASSQDSNSASNNEQFF	TGTGCCAGCAGCCAAGATTCGAACAGCGCTTCGAACAATGAACAGTTCTTC
TRBV28	many	TRBJ2-7	.	CASRTMGVLRGEQYF	TGTGCCAGCAGGACCATGGGCGTCTTGCGGGGCGAGCAGTACTTC
TRBV5-1	few	TRBJ2-1	.	CASSFGGPENEQFF	TGCGCCAGCAGCTTCGGGGGGCCGGAGAATGAGCAGTTCTTC
TRBV20-1	many	TRBJ2-1	TRBD2	CSGSAGGSLDEQFF	TGCAGTGGCTCAGCCGGCGGGAGCTTGGATGAGCAGTTCTTC
TRBV20-1	.	TRBJ2-7	.	CCAREGTSEGYEKYF	TGCTGTGCTAGAGAGGGGACTTCGGAGGGTTACGAGAAGTACTTC
TRBV20-1	.	TRBJ1-6	.	CSAPDGSSYNSPIHF	TGCAGTGCTCCGGACGGGAGCTCCTATAACTCACCCATCCACTTT
TRBV6-1	many	TRBJ2-3	.	CASSPKGGGTSTDTQYF	TGTGCCAGCAGTCCTAAGGGGGGTGGGACGTCCACAGATACGCAGTATTTT
TRBV20-1	.	TRBJ2-7	.	CSARGHTTSYEQYF	TGCAGTGCTAGAGGACACACAACCTCCTACGAGCAGTACTTC
TRBV4-2	.	TRBJ2-5	TRBD2	CVSSQEKIGIGGSGGRETQYF	TGTGTCAGCAGCCAAGAGAAGATCGGGATAGGGGGATCGGGGGGGCGAGAGACCCAGTACTTC
TRBV6-1	.	TRBJ1-2	.	CASSEAGNGGYTF	TGTGCCAGCAGTGAAGCAGGAAACGGAGGCTACACCTTC
TRBV6-1	many	TRBJ2-5	TRBD2	CASSETSAQETQYF	TGTGCCAGCAGTGAGACTAGCGCCCAAGAGACCCAGTACTTC